Listed below are T cell receptor beta chains from one sample, sequenced in a study of CD8+ T cells in alopecia areata. The method was immunoSEQ multiplex PCR; TCRdb's version includes in-frame clones alone and lacks a portion of them. The table includes approximately 300,000 clones, roughly 60% detected once. The specimen was CD4+ T cells sorted from blood, collected at week 24, from a patient treated with tofacitinib. Source of these receptors: a human donor with alopecia areata. The CDR3 runs from the conserved cysteine through the conserved F or W. D genes are given only for firm matches. Some rows have no size entry. The others give once, few or many, or a class for an expanded clone.

j_call | v_call | d_call | clone_size | cdr3_aa | cdr3_nt
TRBJ1-2 | TRBV7-3 | TRBD1 | few | CASSPRQGARQGYTF | TGTGCCAGCAGCCCCCGACAGGGGGCTCGCCAAGGCTACACCTTC
TRBJ2-3 | TRBV4-1 | TRBD1 | once | CASSQQQGEVDTQYF | TGCGCCAGCAGCCAACAACAGGGGGAGGTAGATACGCAGTATTTT
TRBJ2-1 | TRBV14 | NA | few | CASSLMRGEQFF | TGTGCCAGCAGCCTGATGAGGGGGGAGCAGTTCTTC
TRBJ1-6 | TRBV9 | TRBD1 | NA | CASSVSRTGNVNSPLHF | TGTGCCAGCAGCGTGAGTCGGACAGGGAATGTTAATTCACCCCTCCACTTT
TRBJ2-1 | TRBV11-2 | NA | NA | CASSPTNYNEQFF | TGTGCCAGCAGTCCGACAAATTACAATGAGCAGTTCTTC
TRBJ2-7 | TRBV6-5 | NA | NA | CASSRQLPLVEQYF | TGTGCCAGCAGCCGACAGTTGCCCTTAGTCGAGCAGTACTTC
TRBJ2-7 | TRBV4-1 | NA | NA | CASSPLGRSSKSYEQYF | TGCGCCAGCAGCCCGCTAGGACGGTCCTCCAAATCCTACGAGCAGTACTTC
TRBJ1-1 | TRBV2 | NA | few | CASKGGMNTEAFF | TGTGCCAGCAAAGGGGGTATGAACACTGAAGCTTTCTTT
TRBJ2-3 | TRBV11-2 | TRBD2 | once | CASSTLAAGDTQYF | TGTGCCAGCTCTACTCTAGCGGCGGGGGATACGCAGTATTTT
TRBJ2-1 | TRBV12-5 | TRBD2 | few | CASGPGRAPYNEQFF | TGTGCTAGTGGTCCCGGGAGGGCCCCCTACAATGAGCAGTTCTTC